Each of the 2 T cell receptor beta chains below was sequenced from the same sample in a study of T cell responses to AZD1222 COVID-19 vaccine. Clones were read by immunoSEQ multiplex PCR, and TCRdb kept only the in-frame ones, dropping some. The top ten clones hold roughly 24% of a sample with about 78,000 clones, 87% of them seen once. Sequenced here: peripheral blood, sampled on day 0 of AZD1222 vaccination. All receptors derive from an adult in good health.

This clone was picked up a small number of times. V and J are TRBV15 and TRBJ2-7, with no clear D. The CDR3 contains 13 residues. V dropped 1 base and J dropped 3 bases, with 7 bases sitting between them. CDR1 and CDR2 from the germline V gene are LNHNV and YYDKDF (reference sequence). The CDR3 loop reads CATSRGNRYEQYF. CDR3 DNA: TGTGCCACCAGCAGAGGGAACCGCTACGAGCAGTACTTC.

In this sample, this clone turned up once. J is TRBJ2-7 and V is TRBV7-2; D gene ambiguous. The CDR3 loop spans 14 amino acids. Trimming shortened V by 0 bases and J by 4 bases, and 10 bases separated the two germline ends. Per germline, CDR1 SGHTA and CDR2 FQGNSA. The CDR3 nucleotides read TGTGCCAGCAGCTTAGCCCCTACTACGTACGAGCAGTACTTC. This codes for CASSLAPTTYEQYF.